The 10 T cell receptor beta chains given below trace back to one sample, sequenced in a study of STAT3 mutations in large granular lymphocyte leukemia. Regarding the study as a whole: At least one immunodominant TCR beta clonotype appeared in every T-cell large granular lymphocyte leukemia patient.

Antigen specificity for these receptors is unknown. Using immunoSEQ multiplex PCR, the repertoire was profiled, and TCRdb retains in-frame clones only, with some absent. The table shows 37,000 or so clones, with roughly 88% occurring only once. Sequencing was carried out using PBMCs. The receptors were gathered from a human donor with T large granular lymphocyte leukemia. Some clones in this sample may be carry-over from other donors' samples.

The J gene is TRBJ2-3, the V gene TRBV7-2, with a possible D match to TRBD2 (7 bases). Germline V lookup: CDR1 SGHTA, CDR2 FQGNSA. Trimming took off 5 bases at V and 3 bases at J, with 12 bases between the two ends. This CDR3 comprises 14 residues. As DNA, the CDR3 is TGTGCCAGCAGCCTTGAGGGGGGGACAGATACGCAGTATTTT. Its translation: CASSLEGGTDTQYF.

This clone was detected only a few times. The V gene is TRBV12-5, the J gene TRBJ1-1; 7 bases agree with TRBD1. Trimming at V came to 6 bases and at J to 3 bases, leaving 7 bases not matched to a gene. CDR1 LGHNT and CDR2 FRNRAP come from the germline V gene. The CDR3 runs 14 residues. The CDR3 DNA is TGTGCTAGTGGCCCAGGAACAGGGGACACTGAAGCTTTCTTT. This sequence encodes CASGPGTGDTEAFF.

The rearrangement uses TRBV19 and TRBJ1-1; TRBD1 agrees at 7 bases. CDR3 size: 14 residues. Trimming cost V 8 bases and J 3 bases; bases outside gene matches: 9. Germline lookup yields CDR1 LNHDA and CDR2 SQIVND (reference sequence). This CDR3 reads CASLTGMGYTEAFF. CDR3 in DNA: TGTGCCAGTCTGACAGGGATGGGGTACACTGAAGCTTTCTTT.

The chain has TRBV13 and TRBJ2-7; D is possibly TRBD1 or TRBD2 (5 bases each). This CDR3 is built from 14 residues. Germline V lookup: CDR1 PRHDT, CDR2 FYEKMQ (reference sequence). Trimming took 5 bases from V and 2 from J, leaving 13 bases between them. CDR3 bases: TGTGCCAGCAGCCGGGGACGTCCAACCTACGAGCAGTACTTC. Encoded protein: CASSRGRPTYEQYF.

This chain joins TRBV9 and TRBJ2-1, with a tentative D call TRBD2 (6 bases). V shed 0 bases and J shed 2 bases, with 9 bases lying between them. The CDR3 covers 15 residues. Germline V gene data show CDR1 as SGDLS and CDR2 as YYNGEE. The CDR3: CASSVVGGPYNEQFF. DNA for the CDR3: TGTGCCAGCAGCGTAGTGGGGGGTCCCTACAATGAGCAGTTCTTC. Filled out from reference TRBV9 and TRBJ2-1, the complete variable domain reads DSGVTQTPKHLITATGQRVTLRCSPRSGDLSVYWYQQSLDQGLQFLIQYYNGEERAKGNILERFSAQQFPDLHSELNLSSLELGDSALYFCASSVVGGPYNEQFFGPGTRLTVL.

This clone was observed a few times. The gene calls are TRBV9 and TRBJ1-6; D is unresolved. Germline V lookup: CDR1 SGDLS, CDR2 YYNGEE. The CDR3 has 10 residues. Trimming removed 3 bases at V and 9 bases at J, with 1 base between. The CDR3 DNA follows: TGTGCCAGCAGCGGTTCACCCCTCCACTTT. This translates into CASSGSPLHF.

This chain connects TRBV6-5 to TRBJ2-7; 7 nucleotides match TRBD1. The CDR3 extends over 14 amino acids. The J segment lost 2 bases and the V segment lost 7 bases, leaving 8 bases of the junction unmatched. CDR1 MNHEY and CDR2 SVGAGI come from the germline V gene. The CDR3, as DNA: TGTGCCAGCAATAGCGTAGGGGGCCCCTACGAGCAGTACTTC. Its translation is CASNSVGGPYEQYF.

V and J are TRBV27 and TRBJ1-2, with D perhaps TRBD1 (5 bases). V gave up 3 bases and J gave up 4 bases, with 9 bases separating them. CDR1 and CDR2 (germline): MNHEY, SMNVEV (reference sequence). The CDR3 runs 13 residues. The CDR3 nucleotides are TGTGCCAGCAGTTTGGGGCGGATCTATGGCTACACCTTC. Translating it yields CASSLGRIYGYTF.

This chain uses TRBV2 with TRBJ2-7; 7 bases are shared with TRBD1. Germline assignment: CDR1 SNHLY and CDR2 FYNNEI. The J segment lost 2 bases and the V segment lost 5 bases, leaving 3 bases of the junction unmatched. CDR3 length: 13 residues. The chain's CDR3 is CASSWDSTYEQYV. The CDR3, as DNA: TGTGCCAGCAGTTGGGACAGCACCTACGAGCAGTACGTC.

This clone was detected once. The chain combines TRBV11-2 with TRBJ2-3, with D perhaps given as TRBD1 or TRBD2 (5 bases each). This CDR3 spans 15 amino acids. Trimming left V 3 bases short and J 2 bases short, with 12 bases between. Germline V CDR1 and CDR2: SGHAT, FQNNGV. CDR3 protein: CASSFGPGPTDTQYF. The CDR3 nucleotides read TGTGCCAGCAGCTTTGGACCGGGGCCCACAGATACGCAGTATTTT.